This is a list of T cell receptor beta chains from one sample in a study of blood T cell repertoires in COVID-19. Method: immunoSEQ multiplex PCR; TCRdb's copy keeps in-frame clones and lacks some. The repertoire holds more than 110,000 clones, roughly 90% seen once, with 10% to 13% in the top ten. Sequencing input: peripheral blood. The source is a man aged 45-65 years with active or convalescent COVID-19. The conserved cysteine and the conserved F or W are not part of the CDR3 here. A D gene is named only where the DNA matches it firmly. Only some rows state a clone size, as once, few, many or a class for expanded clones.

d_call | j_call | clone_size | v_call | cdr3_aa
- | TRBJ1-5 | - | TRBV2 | ASRGWGQLSNQPQH
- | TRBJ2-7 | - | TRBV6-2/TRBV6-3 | ASSPAGDEQY
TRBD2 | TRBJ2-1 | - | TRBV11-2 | ASSLSGLAGGKDEQF
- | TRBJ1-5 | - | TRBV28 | ASSLSVQPQH
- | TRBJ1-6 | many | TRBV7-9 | ATADNNSPLH
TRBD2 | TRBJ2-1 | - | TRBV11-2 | ASSLDSGRAGEQF
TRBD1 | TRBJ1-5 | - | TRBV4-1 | ASSQEGTALGQPQH
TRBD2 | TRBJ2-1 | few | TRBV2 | ASSRLAGANNEQF
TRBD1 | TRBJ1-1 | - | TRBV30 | AWSARAGGMNTEAF
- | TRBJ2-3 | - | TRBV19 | ATKDNARTDTQY
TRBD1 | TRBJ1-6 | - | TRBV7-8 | ASSLVSTGADSPLH
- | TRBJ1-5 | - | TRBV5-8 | ASSPLPNRQGNQPQH
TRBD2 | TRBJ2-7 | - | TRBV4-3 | ASSDSGATLEQY
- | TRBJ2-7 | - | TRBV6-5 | ASSYGGRVSEEQY
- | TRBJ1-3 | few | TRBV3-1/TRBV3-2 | ASSQGRAGNTIY
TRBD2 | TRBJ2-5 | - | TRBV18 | ASSQTSLETQY
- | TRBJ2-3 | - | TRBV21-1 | ASSSGQGETDTQY
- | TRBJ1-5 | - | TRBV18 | ASSPLGPGNSQPQH
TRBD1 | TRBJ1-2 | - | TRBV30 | AWSRTGSPYGYT
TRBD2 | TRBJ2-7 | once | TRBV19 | ASSPSGRTSYEQY
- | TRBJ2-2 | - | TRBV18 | ASSPGVGGTGELF
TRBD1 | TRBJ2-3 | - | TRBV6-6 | ASSYKGQGGRDTQY